This T cell receptor beta chain was captured by sequencing in a study of PD-L1 blockade in urothelial cancer. Synthetically made TCR analog templates were put into each PCR as spikes. The assay was immunoSEQ multiplex PCR, and TCRdb's table has in-frame clones only and misses some. The sample includes under 100,000 clones, roughly 89% of them seen just once. The germline V gene has CDR1 SGHRS and CDR2 YFSETQ. The CDR3 contains 15 residues. Losses at the gene ends were 4 bases for V and 8 bases for J; bases not matched to a gene: 9. Documented time point: pretreatment peripheral blood. Each individual provided 1 to 8 samples (taken pretreatment and on-treatment).

The V and J genes are TRBV5-1 and TRBJ1-2; 12 bases align to TRBD1. This sequence was found in a man in his 60s with urothelial cancer. The sequences come from PBMCs, collected around atezolizumab (anti-PD-L1) treatment. The CDR3 DNA reads as TGCGCCAGCAGCCCCGGGACAGGGGGCGCATACGGCTACACCTTC. The encoded protein is CASSPGTGGAYGYTF. The whole variable domain, filled in from reference TRBV5-1 and TRBJ1-2, reads KAGVTQTPRYLIKTRGQQVTLSCSPISGHRSVSWYQQTPGQGLQFLFEYFSETQRNKGNFPGRFSGRQFSNSRSEMNVSTLELGDSALYLCASSPGTGGAYGYTFGSGTRLTVV.